The sequence of this T cell receptor beta chain was determined in a study of blood T cell repertoires in COVID-19. Study overall: Donors in the United States, Italy and Spain gave samples during acute or convalescent COVID-19. Nucleic acid was either cDNA or gDNA, and it came from T cells, B-cell-depleted T cells, or PBMCs.

The length of the CDR3 is 15 residues. J gave up 8 bases and V 0 bases, and 4 bases lay outside the gene matches. Germline CDR1 MDHEN, CDR2 SYDVKM. Sequenced by immunoSEQ multiplex PCR; TCRdb stores in-frame clones only, minus some. The sample consists of 120,000 or so clones, about 86% of them appearing once. The sequence was collected from a woman aged 45-65 years with active or convalescent COVID-19. This chain links TRBV28 with TRBJ2-1; 10 bases are shared with TRBD2. The material sequenced was peripheral blood. In DNA, the CDR3 is TGTGCCAGCAGTTTATGGCCTAGCGGGAGAGATGAGCAGTTCTTC. Translated, it gives CASSLWPSGRDEQFF.